Below are 23 T cell receptor beta chains sequenced from a single sample in a study of cytotoxic CD8 clonotypes in ibrutinib-treated CLL (dated by TCRdb to about 2021). The method behind the library was the immunoSEQ multiplex PCR assay. The source is immuneACCESS, and TCRdb retained only in-frame sequences with V and J called. Part of the clones is not carried over; for the studies checked, unresolved V genes explain less than half of this, and the remainder is unexplained. In all, the sample holds 100,000 to 150,000 clones, and approximately 85% of those were seen once. Jointly, the top ten make up around 2% of the sample. What this sample's time point label stands for: approximately 25 months on ibrutinib. The specimen was PBMCs, collected after 24 months of ibrutinib treatment. Every receptor here comes from a human donor with chronic lymphocytic leukemia.

This chain's CDR3 is CAISGTGARYGYTF. The CDR3 coding sequence is TGTGCCATCAGTGGGACAGGGGCCCGCTATGGCTACACCTTC. The chain recombines TRBV10-3 with TRBJ1-2, with TRBD1 matching 9 bases. J was trimmed by 4 bases and V by 4 bases; bases with no gene match: 4. The germline CDR1 and CDR2 sequences are ENHRY and SYGVKD. The CDR3 totals 14 residues.

In its sample, this clone was seen once. The chain couples TRBV5-1 to TRBJ2-3; 9 bases are a match to TRBD2. The ends lost 3 bases at V and 2 bases at J; junction bases unmatched: 4. The CDR3 contains 15 residues. Germline CDR1 is SGHRS and CDR2 is YFSETQ. CDR3 amino acids: CASSSTSGSTDTQYF. The CDR3, as DNA: TGCGCCAGCAGCTCCACTAGCGGGTCCACAGATACGCAGTATTTT. The whole variable domain, remainder taken from reference TRBV5-1 and TRBJ2-3, is KAGVTQTPRYLIKTRGQQVTLSCSPISGHRSVSWYQQTPGQGLQFLFEYFSETQRNKGNFPGRFSGRQFSNSRSEMNVSTLELGDSALYLCASSSTSGSTDTQYFGPGTRLTVL.

This rearrangement joins TRBV18 to TRBJ2-2; TRBD1 matches at 10 bases. Germline V gene sequence: CDR1 KGHSH, CDR2 LQKENI. J was trimmed by 6 bases and V by 3 bases; bases with no gene match: 7. This CDR3 is built from 16 residues. As DNA, the CDR3 is TGTGCCAGCTCACCGATTTCCGGGACAGGGGCCGGGGAGCTGTTTTTT. Protein: CASSPISGTGAGELFF.

The V gene is TRBV7-2, the J gene TRBJ1-2; 9 nucleotides match TRBD1. CDR1 and CDR2 from the germline V gene are SGHTA and FQGNSA. V shed 5 bases and J 0 bases; nucleotides not matched to a gene: 7. This CDR3 is built from 16 residues. CDR3 nucleotides: TGTGCCAGCAGCACCTGGACAGGGGATGCTAACTATGGCTACACCTTC. The encoded protein is CASSTWTGDANYGYTF.

This chain connects TRBV19 to TRBJ2-2, with a tentative D call TRBD2 (6 bases). V was shortened by 0 bases and J by 9 bases, with 11 bases between the two germline ends. The CDR3 loop spans 14 amino acids. The germline gives CDR1 LNHDA, CDR2 SQIVND (reference sequence). CDR3 bases: TGTGCCAGTAGTATAGAGGCGGGGCCCCGGGAGCTGTTTTTT. Translation gives CASSIEAGPRELFF. The full variable domain, its missing parts supplied by reference TRBV19 and TRBJ2-2, is DGGITQSPKYLFRKEGQNVTLSCEQNLNHDAMYWYRQDPGQGLRLIYYSQIVNDFQKGDIAEGYSVSREKKESFPLTVTSAQKNPTAFYLCASSIEAGPRELFFGEGSRLTVL.

This rearrangement joins TRBV7-8 to TRBJ2-2; D not resolved. The V gene's germline CDR1 is SGHVS and CDR2 FQNEAQ. Trimming removed 5 bases from V and 7 bases from J, with 5 bases in between. There are 11 residues in the CDR3. CDR3 DNA: TGTGCCAGCAGCCCGGTCGGGGAGCTGTTTTTT. This codes for CASSPVGELFF.

The rearrangement links TRBV28 to TRBJ2-7; 14 bases are shared with TRBD2. Germline trimming cut 2 bases from V and 3 bases from J; bases unmatched to any gene: 18. This CDR3 contains 21 residues. Germline CDR1 MDHEN, CDR2 SYDVKM. DNA of the CDR3: TGTGCCAGCAGTTTAGGGTACCAGTTAATGTCCGGGACTAGCGGGAGCTACGAGCAGTACTTC. Protein product: CASSLGYQLMSGTSGSYEQYF.

The chain uses TRBV10-2 and TRBJ2-5; 12 bases are shared with TRBD2. Looked up from germline, CDR1 is WSHSY and CDR2 is SAAADI. This CDR3 contains 19 residues. Trimming cost V 3 bases and J 0 bases; bases outside gene matches: 11. The CDR3 region is CASSESSGGAYLNQETQYF. CDR3 coding DNA: TGCGCCAGCAGTGAATCTAGCGGGGGGGCCTATCTCAACCAAGAGACCCAGTACTTC.

The rearrangement joins TRBV6-1 to TRBJ1-1; D remains ambiguous. This CDR3 region has 17 residues. Germline V gene lookup returns CDR1 MNHNS and CDR2 SASEGT. The V end lost 1 base, the J end lost 0 bases, and 15 bases lay between the germline ends. CDR3 sequence reads: CASSEGSAGRLNTEAFF. The CDR3, as DNA: TGTGCCAGCAGTGAAGGCTCGGCAGGAAGGTTGAACACTGAAGCTTTCTTT.

The chain employs TRBV7-2 and TRBJ2-7, with a possible D match to TRBD1 (5 bases). The germline CDR1 and CDR2 sequences are SGHTA and FQGNSA. This CDR3 is 14 amino acids long. V lost 5 bases and J 7 bases, leaving 18 bases between the germline ends. The CDR3 here is CASSRLTASGEQYF. CDR3 bases: TGTGCCAGCAGCAGGCTGACAGCAAGTGGGGAGCAGTACTTC.

The chain carries TRBV11-1 and TRBJ2-7, with 9 bases fitting TRBD1. Germline CDR1 reads SGHAT; CDR2 reads FQDESV (reference sequence). With 3 bases clipped from V and 2 bases from J, the junction kept 5 bases outside the gene matches. The CDR3 totals 15 residues. The CDR3 region is CASSLTGGGTYEQYF. DNA of the CDR3: TGTGCCAGCAGCTTGACAGGGGGTGGGACCTACGAGCAGTACTTC.

The V call is TRBV2, the J call TRBJ1-2; TRBD1 matches 8 bases. This CDR3 is 15 amino acids long. V trimming: 2 bases; J trimming: 6 bases; junction bases outside the gene matches: 8. Germline assignment: CDR1 SNHLY and CDR2 FYNNEI. CDR3 in amino acids: CASSEIGQGGDGYTF. The CDR3 coding sequence is TGTGCCAGCAGTGAAATCGGACAGGGAGGGGATGGCTACACCTTC.

The chain links TRBV6-5 to TRBJ1-2; D possibly corresponds to TRBD1 (6 bases). Deletions cut 6 bases from V and 4 bases from J, with 15 bases between. The CDR3 is 14 amino acids. CDR1 and CDR2 (germline): MNHEY, SVGAGI. The CDR3 coding sequence is TGTGCCAGCAGCCGAAGGACAGAAGCCTATGGCTACACCTTC. Its protein is CASSRRTEAYGYTF.

The chain recombines TRBV2 with TRBJ2-3; perhaps TRBD2 as D (5 bases). V was trimmed by 3 bases and J by 8 bases, leaving 12 bases between them. The CDR3 runs 13 residues. Germline V gene lookup returns CDR1 SNHLY and CDR2 FYNNEI. The CDR3 sequence: CASSESGMGTQYF. The CDR3 DNA reads as TGTGCCAGCAGTGAGAGCGGTATGGGTACGCAGTATTTT.

The gene calls are TRBV7-3 and TRBJ2-7, with D perhaps matching TRBD2 (6 bases). V was pared by 1 base and J by 2 bases, with 12 bases between. From germline, CDR1 is SGHTA and CDR2 FQGTGA. The CDR3 covers 15 residues. The CDR3 sequence: CASSLRLGRTYEQYF. Written as DNA, the CDR3 is TGTGCCAGCAGCTTAAGGTTAGGGAGGACCTACGAGCAGTACTTC.

The gene calls are TRBV28 and TRBJ1-3; D is possibly TRBD1 (5 bases). V was shortened by 4 bases and J by 0 bases, with 16 bases between the two germline ends. This CDR3 region has 17 residues. In germline, CDR1 is MDHEN, CDR2 SYDVKM. CDR3: CASSSGTVGYSGNTIYF. CDR3 nucleotide sequence: TGTGCCAGCAGTTCCGGGACGGTGGGATACTCTGGAAACACCATATATTTT.

V usage is TRBV27 and J usage is TRBJ2-6, with TRBD2 as a possible D gene (5 bases). CDR3 length equals 18 residues. V was cut by 3 bases and J by 1 base, with 16 bases left in between. Germline V gene lookup returns CDR1 MNHEY and CDR2 SMNVEV (reference sequence). The CDR3 bases are TGTGCCAGCAGTTTTTCGTCTGTCGGGAAGTCTGGGGCCAACGTCCTGACTTTC. The encoded protein is CASSFSSVGKSGANVLTF.

V usage is TRBV6-5 and J usage is TRBJ2-2; TRBD1 aligns across 8 bases. This CDR3 is 15 amino acids long. J lost 4 bases, V lost 6 bases, and 7 bases had no gene match. In germline, CDR1 is MNHEY, CDR2 SVGAGI. CDR3 residues: CASRKGTGATGELFF. CDR3 bases: TGTGCCAGCAGAAAAGGGACAGGTGCCACCGGGGAGCTGTTTTTT.

The table lists this clone with a few counts. This sequence joins TRBV13 and TRBJ1-4; a weak D match, TRBD1 (6 bases). This CDR3 comprises 16 residues. The V end was cut by 5 bases, the J end by 5 bases, with 18 bases between. CDR1 and CDR2 (germline): PRHDT, FYEKMQ (reference sequence). The CDR3 loop reads CASSRGPGGGNEKLFF. The CDR3 nucleotides read TGTGCCAGCAGCCGAGGACCAGGAGGGGGGAATGAAAAACTGTTTTTT.

The chain links TRBV5-1 to TRBJ2-5; no clear D. V lost 1 base and J lost 4, with 8 bases in between. Germline CDR1 reads SGHRS; CDR2 reads YFSETQ. CDR3 length equals 13 residues. DNA of the CDR3: TGCGCCAGCAGCTTGAGGGCGAGAGAGACCCAGTACTTC. Translation: CASSLRARETQYF.

The rearrangement joins TRBV15 to TRBJ2-1; TRBD2 agrees at 7 bases. Germline CDR1 LNHNV, CDR2 YYDKDF (reference sequence). The V and J ends lost 5 bases and 7 bases, in that order; junction bases with no gene match: 8. The CDR3 runs to 14 residues. The CDR3 DNA follows: TGTGCCACCAGCGGTTCGGGAGGTTGGAATGAGCAGTTCTTC. It encodes CATSGSGGWNEQFF. The full variable domain, completed using reference TRBV15 and TRBJ2-1, is DAMVIQNPRYQVTQFGKPVTLSCSQTLNHNVMYWYQQKSSQAPKLLFHYYDKDFNNEADTPDNFQSRRPNTSFCFLDIRSPGLGDTAMYLCATSGSGGWNEQFFGPGTRLTVL.

The chain uses TRBV5-1 and TRBJ1-1, with D possibly matching TRBD1 (6 bases). V was clipped by 4 bases and J by 2 bases, with 15 bases between them. In germline, CDR1 is SGHRS, CDR2 YFSETQ. This CDR3 contains 15 residues. The CDR3 sequence is CASSRSTGTNTEAFF. In DNA, the CDR3 is TGCGCCAGCAGCAGATCAACCGGGACAAACACTGAAGCTTTCTTT.

CDR3 DNA: TGTGCCAGTAGTACGGGCCTCACGGACTATGGCTACACCTTC. It yields the protein CASSTGLTDYGYTF. V and J are TRBV19 and TRBJ1-2; D gene ambiguous. CDR1 is LNHDA and CDR2 is SQIVND in the germline V gene (reference sequence). V shed 4 bases and J shed 3 bases, with 12 bases lying between them. CDR3 length: 14 amino acids.